What follows describes a single TCR beta chain. These data are taken from a study of blood T cell repertoires in COVID-19. Participants were placed into cohorts based on the clinical history they reported. Methods used by the authors: From reference gene primer amplification, estimates of nucleated cell counts were derived. Profiling relied on immunoSEQ multiplex PCR, and the TCRdb table lists in-frame clones only, not all of them. V and J calls and clone size are those listed in that table; D and trimming were worked out from the DNA. The sample lists roughly 280,000 clones; about 88% were seen once. The source of this sequence is a woman aged 50 to 60 who had recovered from COVID-19. Sequencing input: PBMCs or T cells enriched from blood (not recorded which).

For the CDR3, the DNA is TGTGCCAGCAGGACAGGGGGAGGGAGTGAAAAACTGTTTTTT. This encodes CASRTGGGSEKLFF. V gene TRBV28 combines with J gene TRBJ1-4; 9 bases map to TRBD1. Trimming cost V 6 bases and J 7 bases; bases outside gene matches: 6. The V gene's germline CDR1 is MDHEN and CDR2 SYDVKM. The CDR3 consists of 14 residues.